The next 18 T cell receptor beta chains were all read from a single sample in a study of PD-1 and CTLA-4 blockade in melanoma. Method: immunoSEQ multiplex PCR; TCRdb's copy keeps in-frame clones and lacks some. The table shows some 15,000 clones, with roughly two thirds occurring only once. This material consisted of CD8+ T cells from peripheral blood, taken before anti-PD-1 treatment. All receptors come from a human donor with melanoma.

J is TRBJ2-7 and V is TRBV3-1 (or the pseudogene TRBV3-2); 8 bases fit TRBD2. The CDR3 runs 16 residues. The V gene's germline CDR1 is LGHDT and CDR2 YNNKEL (reference sequence). The J segment lost 6 bases and the V segment lost 5 bases, leaving 15 bases of the junction unmatched. The CDR3 sequence: CASSGRAGEGTPEQYF. The DNA for the CDR3 is TGTGCCAGCAGCGGGAGAGCGGGAGAAGGGACCCCCGAGCAGTACTTC.

The chain joins TRBV6-5 to TRBJ2-1; perhaps TRBD2 as D (6 bases). Looked up from germline, CDR1 is MNHEY and CDR2 is SVGAGI. Trimming shortened V by 6 bases and J by 4 bases, and 7 bases separated the two germline ends. CDR3 size: 12 residues. The CDR3 DNA reads as TGTGCCAGCAGGGGGGGTTACAATGAGCAGTTCTTC. It translates to CASRGGYNEQFF.

This clone was counted only a few times. V gene TRBV12-5 combines with J gene TRBJ1-1, with 8 nucleotides matching TRBD1. V was pared by 6 bases and J by 7 bases, with 10 bases of the junction left unmatched. Germline CDR1 and CDR2: LGHNT and FRNRAP. The CDR3 is 14 amino acids. CDR3 region: CASGTTGAGSEAFF. CDR3 nucleotide sequence: TGTGCTAGTGGGACGACAGGGGCGGGAAGTGAAGCTTTCTTT.

CDR3 protein: CASRAGGYTGELFF. For the CDR3, the DNA is TGTGCCAGCAGGGCGGGGGGGTACACCGGGGAGCTGTTTTTT. The chain carries TRBV27 and TRBJ2-2; 9 bases fit TRBD2. This CDR3 region has 14 residues. The V gene's germline CDR1 is MNHEY and CDR2 SMNVEV (reference sequence). With V trimmed by 6 bases and J by 3 bases, 2 bases remained unmatched.

Here the CDR3 reads CASSPERETQYF. The CDR3, as DNA: TGTGCCAGCAGCCCCGAACGGGAGACCCAGTACTTC. V and J are TRBV7-9 and TRBJ2-5; the D is unclear. The germline CDR1 and CDR2 sequences are SEHNR and FQNEAQ (reference sequence). This CDR3 contains 12 residues. V lost 5 bases and J 5 bases, leaving 9 bases between the germline ends.

The rearrangement joins TRBV7-9 to TRBJ2-6, with no clear D. V lost 3 bases to trimming and J lost 0 bases, with 9 bases between them. Germline V lookup: CDR1 SEHNR, CDR2 FQNEAQ (reference sequence). This CDR3 has 16 residues. This CDR3 is CASSLGPGSGANVLTF. CDR3 nucleotide sequence: TGTGCCAGCAGCTTGGGCCCAGGCTCTGGGGCCAACGTCCTGACTTTC.

The chain joins TRBV6-5 to TRBJ2-1, with TRBD2 matching 11 bases. The CDR3 extends over 16 amino acids. Losses at the gene ends were 0 bases for V and 9 bases for J; bases not matched to a gene: 7. Germline V lookup: CDR1 MNHEY, CDR2 SVGAGI. Here the CDR3 DNA reads TGTGCCAGCAGTTACTCCCTAGCGGGAGGTTGGGGTGAGCAGTTCTTC. It translates to CASSYSLAGGWGEQFF.

This clone has only one observation. The genes are TRBV4-1 and TRBJ1-1; no clear D. The CDR3 is 16 amino acids. Germline-derived CDR1 and CDR2 are MGHRA and YSYEKL. Trimming took off 6 bases at V and 3 bases at J, with 20 bases between the two ends. The DNA of the CDR3 is TGCGCCAGCAGTCCATTCCCCTCCGGGGTAGACACTGAAGCTTTCTTT. This sequence encodes CASSPFPSGVDTEAFF.

CDR3 protein: CATRATRVVSHGYTF. DNA of the CDR3: TGTGCCACTCGCGCGACCCGGGTTGTCAGCCATGGCTACACCTTC. The genes are TRBV6-5 and TRBJ1-2, with D unclear. Trimming left V 10 bases short and J 6 bases short, with 24 bases between. Germline loops: CDR1 MNHEY, CDR2 SVGAGI. The CDR3 sequence is 15 residues long.

The chain uses TRBV7-6 and TRBJ2-5, with 8 bases fitting TRBD2. CDR3 size: 15 residues. After removal of 3 bases from V and 0 bases from J, the junction contained 3 bases not matched to a gene. The germline CDR1 and CDR2 sequences are SGHVS and FNYEAQ. CDR3 residues: CASSLSGGDQETQYF. The CDR3 nucleotides are TGTGCCAGCAGCTTGAGCGGGGGAGACCAAGAGACCCAGTACTTC.

The J gene is TRBJ1-4, the V gene TRBV21-1; the listed D gene, TRBD1, was not tested against the DNA. TRBV21-1 is labeled a pseudogene. The CDR3 extends over 13 amino acids. CDR3 sequence reads: CASSRASNEKLFF. The CDR3, as DNA: TGTGCCAGCAGCAGGGCCAGTAATGAAAAACTGTTTTTT.

This clone appeared a single time. The rearrangement joins TRBV18 to TRBJ2-3; the D is unclear. This CDR3 spans 16 amino acids. Deletions cut 2 bases from V and 4 bases from J, with 16 bases between. Germline V gene sequence: CDR1 KGHSH, CDR2 LQKENI. CDR3 amino acids: CASSPSSGPAADTQYF. DNA for the CDR3: TGTGCCAGCTCACCATCTAGTGGGCCTGCCGCAGATACGCAGTATTTT.

The J gene is TRBJ2-2, the V gene TRBV7-9, with D hard to call. The V gene lost 2 bases and the J gene lost 2 bases, with 9 bases spanning the gap. CDR1 and CDR2 from the germline V gene are SEHNR and FQNEAQ (reference sequence). The CDR3 totals 15 residues. DNA for the CDR3: TGTGCCAGCAGCTTAAGGGCAGTCAACACCGGGGAGCTGTTTTTT. It is translated as CASSLRAVNTGELFF.

The chain combines TRBV2 with TRBJ2-3; D not resolved. Germline V gene lookup returns CDR1 SNHLY and CDR2 FYNNEI. With 7 bases removed from V and 2 bases from J, the gap between germline ends came to 16 bases. This CDR3 is 15 amino acids long. CDR3 amino acids: CASIGLLRLTDTQYF. The CDR3 DNA is TGTGCCAGCATTGGGCTACTGAGACTCACAGATACGCAGTATTTT. The full variable domain, its missing parts supplied by reference TRBV2 and TRBJ2-3, is EPEVTQTPSHQVTQMGQEVILRCVPISNHLYFYWYRQILGQKVEFLVSFYNNEISEKSEIFDDQFSVERPDGSNFTLKIRSTKLEDSAMYFCASIGLLRLTDTQYFGPGTRLTVL.

V is TRBV28 and J is TRBJ1-1, with D unclear. This CDR3 is built from 13 residues. V shed 4 bases and J shed 5 bases, with 11 bases lying between them. Germline CDR1 MDHEN, CDR2 SYDVKM. CDR3 in DNA: TGTGCCAGCAGTTCTCCGTGGGGTACTGAAGCTTTCTTT. Translated: CASSSPWGTEAFF.

The chain recombines TRBV9 with TRBJ2-7, with TRBD1 as a possible D gene (5 bases). Germline V gene lookup returns CDR1 SGDLS and CDR2 YYNGEE. The V and J ends lost 3 bases and 0 bases respectively, with 7 bases between them. CDR3 length equals 13 residues. CDR3 region: CASSGTLSYEQYF. Here the CDR3 DNA reads TGTGCCAGCAGCGGGACACTCTCCTACGAGCAGTACTTC.

The chain uses TRBV15 and TRBJ2-5, with 11 nucleotides matching TRBD2. CDR3 length equals 19 residues. V was clipped by 4 bases and J by 5 bases; unmatched bases: 18. Germline-derived CDR1 and CDR2 are LNHNV and YYDKDF (reference sequence). DNA of the CDR3: TGTGCCACCAGCACCCTCCAGGGGGTAGCGGGAGGGCCGGGGGAGACCCAGTACTTC. This encodes CATSTLQGVAGGPGETQYF. The entire variable domain, with the rest obtained from reference TRBV15 and TRBJ2-5, is as follows: DAMVIQNPRYQVTQFGKPVTLSCSQTLNHNVMYWYQQKSSQAPKLLFHYYDKDFNNEADTPDNFQSRRPNTSFCFLDIRSPGLGDTAMYLCATSTLQGVAGGPGETQYFGPGTRLLVL.

This sequence joins TRBV5-1 and TRBJ2-7; D remains unclear. The CDR3 is 14 amino acids. Germline CDR1 SGHRS, CDR2 YFSETQ. Trimming took 0 bases from V and 2 from J, leaving 9 bases between them. CDR3 protein: CASSLGDWPYEQYF. The DNA of the CDR3 is TGCGCCAGCAGCTTGGGTGACTGGCCCTACGAGCAGTACTTC. Full variable domain (outside the CDR3, taken from reference TRBV5-1 and TRBJ2-7): KAGVTQTPRYLIKTRGQQVTLSCSPISGHRSVSWYQQTPGQGLQFLFEYFSETQRNKGNFPGRFSGRQFSNSRSEMNVSTLELGDSALYLCASSLGDWPYEQYFGPGTRLTVT.